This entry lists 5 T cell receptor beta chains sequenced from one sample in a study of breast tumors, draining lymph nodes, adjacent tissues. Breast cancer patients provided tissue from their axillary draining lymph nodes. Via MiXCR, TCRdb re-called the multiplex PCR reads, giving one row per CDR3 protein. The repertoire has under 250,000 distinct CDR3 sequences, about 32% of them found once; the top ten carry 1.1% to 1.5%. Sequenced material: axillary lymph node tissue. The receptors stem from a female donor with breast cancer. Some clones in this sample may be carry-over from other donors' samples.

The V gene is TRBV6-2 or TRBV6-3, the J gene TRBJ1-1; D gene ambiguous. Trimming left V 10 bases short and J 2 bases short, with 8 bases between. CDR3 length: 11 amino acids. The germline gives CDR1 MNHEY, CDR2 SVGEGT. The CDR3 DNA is TGTGCCACCCGTCAAAACACTGAAGCTTTCTTT. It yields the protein CATRQNTEAFF.

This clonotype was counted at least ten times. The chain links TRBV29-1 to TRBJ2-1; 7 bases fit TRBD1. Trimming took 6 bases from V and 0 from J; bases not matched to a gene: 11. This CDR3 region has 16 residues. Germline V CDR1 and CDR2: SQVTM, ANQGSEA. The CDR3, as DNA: TGCAGCGTCCGTGGACAGGAAAGCCTCTCCTACAATGAGCAGTTCTTC. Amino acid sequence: CSVRGQESLSYNEQFF.

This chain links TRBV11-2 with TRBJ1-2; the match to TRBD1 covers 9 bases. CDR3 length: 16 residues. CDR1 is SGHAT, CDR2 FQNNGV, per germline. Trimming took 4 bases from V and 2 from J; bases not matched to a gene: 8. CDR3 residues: CASSSQGDRANYGYTF. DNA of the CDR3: TGTGCCAGCAGCTCACAAGGGGACAGGGCGAACTATGGCTACACCTTC.

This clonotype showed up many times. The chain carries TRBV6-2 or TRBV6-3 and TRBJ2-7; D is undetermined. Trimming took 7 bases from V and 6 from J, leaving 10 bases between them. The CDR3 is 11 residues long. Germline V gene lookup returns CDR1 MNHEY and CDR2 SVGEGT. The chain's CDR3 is CASTRGGEQYF. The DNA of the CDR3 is TGTGCCAGCACCCGAGGTGGCGAGCAGTACTTC.

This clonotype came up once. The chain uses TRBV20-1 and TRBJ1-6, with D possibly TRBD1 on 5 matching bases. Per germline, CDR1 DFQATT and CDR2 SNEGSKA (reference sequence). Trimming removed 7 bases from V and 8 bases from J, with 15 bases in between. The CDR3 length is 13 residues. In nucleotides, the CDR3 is TGCAGTGTGCTAGCGGGAGGGGATTCACCCCTCCACTTT. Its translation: CSVLAGGDSPLHF.